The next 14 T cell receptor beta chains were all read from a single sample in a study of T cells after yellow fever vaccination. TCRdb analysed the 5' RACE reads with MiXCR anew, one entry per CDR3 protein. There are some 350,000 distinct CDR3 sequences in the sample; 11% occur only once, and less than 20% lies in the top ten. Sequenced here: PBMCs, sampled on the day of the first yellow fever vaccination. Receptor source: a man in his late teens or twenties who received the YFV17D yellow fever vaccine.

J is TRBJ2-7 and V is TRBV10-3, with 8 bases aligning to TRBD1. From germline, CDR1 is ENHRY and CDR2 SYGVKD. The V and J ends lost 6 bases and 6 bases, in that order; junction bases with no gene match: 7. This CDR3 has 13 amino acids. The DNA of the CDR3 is TGTGCCATCAGCCTGACAGGGGTTGGCGAGCAGTACTTC. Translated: CAISLTGVGEQYF.

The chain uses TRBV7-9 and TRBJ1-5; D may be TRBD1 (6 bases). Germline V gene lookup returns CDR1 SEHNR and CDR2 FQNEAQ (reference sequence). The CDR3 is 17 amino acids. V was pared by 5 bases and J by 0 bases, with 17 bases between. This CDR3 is CASSQSGKGDSNQPQHF. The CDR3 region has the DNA TGTGCCAGCAGCCAGAGCGGGAAGGGGGATAGCAATCAGCCCCAGCATTTT.

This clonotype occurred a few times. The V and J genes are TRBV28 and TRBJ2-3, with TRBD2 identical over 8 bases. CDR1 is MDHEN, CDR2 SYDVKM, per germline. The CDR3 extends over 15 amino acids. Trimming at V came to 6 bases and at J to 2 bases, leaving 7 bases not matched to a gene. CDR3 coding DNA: TGTGCCAGCAGCCCCCCGGGGGGGGTCACAGATACGCAGTATTTT. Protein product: CASSPPGGVTDTQYF.

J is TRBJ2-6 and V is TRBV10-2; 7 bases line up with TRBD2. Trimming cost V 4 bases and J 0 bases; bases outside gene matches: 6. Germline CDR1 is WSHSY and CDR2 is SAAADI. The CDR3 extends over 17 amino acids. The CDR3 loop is CASSGGGTNSGANVLTF. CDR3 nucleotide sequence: TGCGCCAGCAGTGGTGGGGGGACTAACTCTGGGGCCAACGTCCTGACTTTC.

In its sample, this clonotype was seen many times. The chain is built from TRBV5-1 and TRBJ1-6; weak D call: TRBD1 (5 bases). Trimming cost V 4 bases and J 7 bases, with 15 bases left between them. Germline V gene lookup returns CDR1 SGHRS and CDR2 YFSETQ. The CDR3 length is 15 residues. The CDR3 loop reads CASSPTSGRNSPLHF. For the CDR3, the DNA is TGCGCCAGCAGCCCGACCTCAGGGAGGAATTCACCCCTCCACTTT.

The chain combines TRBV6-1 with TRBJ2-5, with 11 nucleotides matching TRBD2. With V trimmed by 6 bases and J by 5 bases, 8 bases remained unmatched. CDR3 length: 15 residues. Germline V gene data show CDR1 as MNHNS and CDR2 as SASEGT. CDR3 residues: CASRERLAGIETQYF. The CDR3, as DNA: TGTGCCAGCAGGGAGAGACTAGCGGGGATCGAGACCCAGTACTTC.

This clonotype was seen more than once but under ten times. CDR3 loop: CASSLTSGEPGELFF. Written as DNA, the CDR3 is TGTGCCAGCAGCTTAACTAGCGGGGAACCCGGGGAGCTGTTTTTT. The J gene is TRBJ2-2, the V gene TRBV7-9; 10 positions agree with TRBD2. The CDR3 contains 15 residues. Germline lookup yields CDR1 SEHNR and CDR2 FQNEAQ (reference sequence). V gave up 2 bases and J gave up 6 bases; unmatched junction bases: 3.

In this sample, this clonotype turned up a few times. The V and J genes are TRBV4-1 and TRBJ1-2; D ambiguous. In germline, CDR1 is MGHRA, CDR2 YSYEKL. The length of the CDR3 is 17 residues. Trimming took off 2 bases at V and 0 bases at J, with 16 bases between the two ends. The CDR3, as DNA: TGCGCCAGCAGCCAAATCTCGTCGACCGACGCTAACTATGGCTACACCTTC. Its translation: CASSQISSTDANYGYTF.

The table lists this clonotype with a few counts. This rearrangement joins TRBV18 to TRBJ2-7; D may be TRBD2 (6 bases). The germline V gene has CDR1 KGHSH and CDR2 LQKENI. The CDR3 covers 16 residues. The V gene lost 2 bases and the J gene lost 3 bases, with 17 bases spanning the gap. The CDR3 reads CASSPAPASDYYEQYV. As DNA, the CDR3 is TGTGCCAGCTCACCAGCCCCCGCTAGCGACTACTACGAGCAGTACGTC.

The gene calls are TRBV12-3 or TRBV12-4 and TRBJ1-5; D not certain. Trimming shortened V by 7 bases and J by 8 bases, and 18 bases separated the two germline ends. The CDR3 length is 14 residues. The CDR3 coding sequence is TGTGCCAGCACCCAGAGGTTGGGTGGTAAGCCCCAGCATTTT. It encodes CASTQRLGGKPQHF.

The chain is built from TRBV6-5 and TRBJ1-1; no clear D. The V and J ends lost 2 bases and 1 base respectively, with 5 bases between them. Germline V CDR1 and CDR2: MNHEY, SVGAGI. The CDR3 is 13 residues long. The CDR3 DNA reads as TGTGCCAGCAGTTACGCAGAGAACACTGAAGCTTTCTTT. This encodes CASSYAENTEAFF.

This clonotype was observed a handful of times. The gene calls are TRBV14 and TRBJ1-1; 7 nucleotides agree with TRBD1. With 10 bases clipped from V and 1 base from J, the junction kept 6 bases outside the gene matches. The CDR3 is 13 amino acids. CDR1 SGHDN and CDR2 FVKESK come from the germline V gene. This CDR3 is CATQTGWNTEAFF. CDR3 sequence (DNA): TGTGCCACCCAGACAGGGTGGAACACTGAAGCTTTCTTT.

This CDR3 is CASSPTAVLLDEQFF. CDR3 nucleotide sequence: TGTGCCAGCAGCCCCACTGCTGTGTTACTCGATGAGCAGTTCTTC. This chain connects TRBV11-2 to TRBJ2-1; no clear D. This CDR3 has 15 amino acids. Germline V lookup: CDR1 SGHAT, CDR2 FQNNGV. Trimming left V 5 bases short and J 8 bases short, with 19 bases between.

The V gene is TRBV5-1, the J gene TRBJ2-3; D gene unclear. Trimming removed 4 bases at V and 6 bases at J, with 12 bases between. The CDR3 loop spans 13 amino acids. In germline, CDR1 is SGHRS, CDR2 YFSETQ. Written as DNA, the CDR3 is TGCGCCAGCAGCCCTATGACAAGGGATACGCAGTATTTT. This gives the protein CASSPMTRDTQYF.